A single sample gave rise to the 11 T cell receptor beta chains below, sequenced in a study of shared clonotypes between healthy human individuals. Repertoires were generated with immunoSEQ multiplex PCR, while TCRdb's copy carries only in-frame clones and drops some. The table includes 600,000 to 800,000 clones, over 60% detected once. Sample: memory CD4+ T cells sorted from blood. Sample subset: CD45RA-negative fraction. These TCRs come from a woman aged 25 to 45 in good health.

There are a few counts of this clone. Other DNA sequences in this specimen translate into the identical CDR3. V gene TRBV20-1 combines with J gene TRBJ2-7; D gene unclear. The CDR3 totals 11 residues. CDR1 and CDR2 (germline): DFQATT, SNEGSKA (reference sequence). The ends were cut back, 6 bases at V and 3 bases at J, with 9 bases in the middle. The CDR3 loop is CSAGLVYEQYF. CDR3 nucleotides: TGCAGTGCCGGTCTGGTCTACGAGCAGTACTTC.

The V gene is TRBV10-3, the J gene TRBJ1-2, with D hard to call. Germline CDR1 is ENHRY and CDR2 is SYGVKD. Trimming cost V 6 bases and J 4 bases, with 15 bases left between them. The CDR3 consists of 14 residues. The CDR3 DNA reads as TGTGCCATCAGCCCGGACCAAGGTGGCTATGGCTACACCTTC. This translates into CAISPDQGGYGYTF.

DNA for the CDR3: TGCGCCAGCAGTCGACAGGGAGCAGGAGCTTTCTTT. Translated: CASSRQGAGAFF. This chain joins TRBV10-1 and TRBJ1-1; 7 nucleotides agree with TRBD1. V shed 5 bases, J shed 10 bases, and the junction held 7 bases outside the gene matches. The CDR3 consists of 12 residues. From germline, CDR1 is WNHNN and CDR2 SYGVQD (reference sequence).

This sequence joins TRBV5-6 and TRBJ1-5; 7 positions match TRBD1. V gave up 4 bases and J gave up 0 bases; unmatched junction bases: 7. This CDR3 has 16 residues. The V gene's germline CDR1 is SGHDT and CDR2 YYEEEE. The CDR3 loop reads CASSSQGVDSNQPQHF. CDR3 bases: TGTGCCAGCAGCAGTCAGGGGGTGGATAGCAATCAGCCCCAGCATTTT.

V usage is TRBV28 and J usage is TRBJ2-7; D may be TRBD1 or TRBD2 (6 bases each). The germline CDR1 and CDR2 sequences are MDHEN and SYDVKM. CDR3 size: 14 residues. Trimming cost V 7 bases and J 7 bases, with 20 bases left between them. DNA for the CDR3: TGTGCCAGCAAGGGTACAGCAGGAGGGGGTGAGCAGTACTTC. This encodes CASKGTAGGGEQYF.

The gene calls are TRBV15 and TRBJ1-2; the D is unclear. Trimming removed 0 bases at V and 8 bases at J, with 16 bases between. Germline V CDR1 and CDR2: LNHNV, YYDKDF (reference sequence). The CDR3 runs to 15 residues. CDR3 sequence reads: CATSRDLTVIMGYTF. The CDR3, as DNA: TGTGCCACCAGCAGAGATTTAACGGTGATTATGGGCTACACCTTC.

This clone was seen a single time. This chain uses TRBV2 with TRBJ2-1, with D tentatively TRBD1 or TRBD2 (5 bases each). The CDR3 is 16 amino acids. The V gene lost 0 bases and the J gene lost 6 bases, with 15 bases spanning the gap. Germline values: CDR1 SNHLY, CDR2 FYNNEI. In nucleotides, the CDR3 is TGTGCCAGCAGTGAAGCTTATGGGACCGGGACCAATGAGCAGTTCTTC. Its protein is CASSEAYGTGTNEQFF.

DNA of the CDR3: TGTGCCAGCAGCTTCCGGACTAGCGGGAGATGGGTCGAGGGAGAGCAGTACTTC. Amino acid sequence: CASSFRTSGRWVEGEQYF. The rearrangement uses TRBV11-2 and TRBJ2-7, with TRBD2 matching over 13 bases. The CDR3 runs to 18 residues. Trimming at V came to 3 bases and at J to 7 bases, leaving 15 bases not matched to a gene. Per germline, CDR1 SGHAT and CDR2 FQNNGV.

The chain's CDR3 is CASNTGGLSNQPQHF. The CDR3 DNA follows: TGTGCCAGCAATACAGGGGGCCTGAGCAATCAGCCCCAGCATTTT. This chain uses TRBV6-5 with TRBJ1-5; 9 bases match TRBD1. CDR1 MNHEY and CDR2 SVGAGI come from the germline V gene. After removal of 7 bases from V and 1 base from J, the junction contained 5 bases not matched to a gene. The CDR3 runs to 15 residues.

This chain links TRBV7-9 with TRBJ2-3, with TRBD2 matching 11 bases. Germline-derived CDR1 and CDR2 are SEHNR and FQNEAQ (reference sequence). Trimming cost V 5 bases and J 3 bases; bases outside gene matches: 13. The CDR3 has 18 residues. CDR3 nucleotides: TGTGCCAGCAGCCCGACCCAGGGAACTAGCGGGAGTACAGATACGCAGTATTTT. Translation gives CASSPTQGTSGSTDTQYF. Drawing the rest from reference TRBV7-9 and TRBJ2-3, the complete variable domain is DTGVSQNPRHKITKRGQNVTFRCDPISEHNRLYWYRQTLGQGPEFLTYFQNEAQLEKSRLLSDRFSAERPKGSFSTLEIQRTEQGDSAMYLCASSPTQGTSGSTDTQYFGPGTRLTVL.

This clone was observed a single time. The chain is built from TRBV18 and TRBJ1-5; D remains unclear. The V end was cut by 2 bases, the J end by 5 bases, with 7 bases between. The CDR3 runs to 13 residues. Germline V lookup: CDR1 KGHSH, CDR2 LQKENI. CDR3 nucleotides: TGTGCCAGCTCACCAGGGTTTGATCAGCCCCAGCATTTT. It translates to CASSPGFDQPQHF.